This T cell receptor beta chain was observed in a study of T cell responses to AZD1222 COVID-19 vaccine. Points on this clone: Its target is unknown.

Clones were sequenced by immunoSEQ multiplex PCR, and TCRdb holds only the in-frame ones, with some missing. The repertoire consists of roughly 120,000 clones, with roughly four fifths occurring once and the leading ten covering 4% to 5%. General study results and limits: Only five or six AZD1222 recipients tested seropositive at baseline. There were mostly white British donors and more females than males, and clonal diversity was possibly underestimated. Spike-specific TCR breadth and depth grew following two AZD1222 doses.

The receptor's source is an adult in good health. The sequenced sample was peripheral blood, obtained on day 0 of AZD1222 vaccination.

For the CDR3, the DNA is TGTGCCAGCAGCTCAAGAGACGGACAGGGGGCGGGAATGAGGGGCTACACCTTC. Its protein product is CASSSRDGQGAGMRGYTF. The chain couples TRBV7-2 to TRBJ1-2; 11 bases fit TRBD1. The germline V gene encodes CDR1 SGHTA and CDR2 FQGNSA. V gave up 4 bases and J gave up 8 bases; unmatched junction bases: 18. CDR3 length: 18 amino acids.